The clone carrying this TCR beta chain was seen many times. What it binds is unknown. Alongside a J-beta primer mix, a sample-barcoded 5' primer served in a second PCR lasting 7 to 11 cycles. The study obtained at least 2.5 million CDR3-containing paired-end reads from every sample. TCRdb fed the 5' RACE reads into MiXCR, producing one record per CDR3 protein. The sample carries roughly 800,000 distinct CDR3 sequences, 30% to 45% recorded once. This entry is derived from a study of blood T cells in healthy people across ages. Findings and caveats of the study: There were more naive CD4+ cells and higher diversity in long-lived donors than in aged donors. Per million T cells, TCR beta diversity dropped roughly linearly as age increased.

Each sample yielded at least 6 million isolated PBMCs. V lost 6 bases and J 2 bases, leaving 11 bases between the germline ends. The CDR3 is made up of 13 amino acids. The sequencing input was blood. The V gene is TRBV12-3 or TRBV12-4, the J gene TRBJ2-7; no clear D gene. This receptor was taken from a man younger than 35 in good health. CDR3 sequence reads: CASSSGFPYEQYF. The CDR3 nucleotides read TGTGCCAGCAGCTCCGGGTTCCCCTACGAGCAGTACTTC.